This T cell receptor (beta chain) appears in the sequencing data of a study of T-cell reconstitution after alpha-beta-depleted transplantation in children. This clonotype was recorded only once. Library preparation (for TCRbeta) was performed with unique molecular identifiers. Via MiXCR, TCRdb re-called the PCR reads, giving one row per CDR3 protein. The repertoire holds fewer than 400,000 distinct CDR3 sequences, roughly 20% seen once, with over 3.5% in the top ten. The CDR3 consists of 13 residues. After removal of 4 bases from V and 5 bases from J, the junction contained 8 bases not matched to a gene. Germline CDR1 reads GTSNPN; CDR2 reads SVGIG (reference sequence).

The sequence was obtained from a human donor who donated a stem cell graft to a child with acute myeloid leukemia. The genes are TRBV30 and TRBJ2-7, with 7 bases identical to TRBD1. The source was PBMCs from the stem cell graft donor, collected from the stem cell graft. The CDR3 DNA is TGTGCCTGGAACACAGGGGCTGGGGACGAGCAGTACTTC. It yields the protein CAWNTGAGDEQYF.